This T cell receptor beta chain derives from a study of T cell changes during pregnancy in multiple sclerosis. The CDR3 is 16 amino acids. CDR1 KGHSH and CDR2 LQKENI come from the germline V gene. V lost 0 bases to trimming and J lost 6 bases; unmatched junction nucleotides: 6. Assay used: immunoSEQ multiplex PCR; TCRdb lists only in-frame clones, some missing. This table holds some 74,000 clones, almost 95% found once. This receptor was obtained from a female donor with multiple sclerosis, enrolled in a pregnancy study. Specimen: peripheral blood, collected before pregnancy. This chain connects TRBV18 to TRBJ2-1; TRBD2 agrees at 9 bases. CDR3 sequence reads: CASSPPSGRNLNEQFF. CDR3 bases: TGTGCCAGCTCACCACCTAGCGGGAGAAATCTCAATGAGCAGTTCTTC.